Listed below are T cell receptor beta chains from one sample, sequenced in a study of blood T cell repertoires in COVID-19. Sequencing was performed with immunoSEQ multiplex PCR; in TCRdb, only in-frame clones are kept and a portion is missing. This table has 150,000 to 200,000 clones, about 81% appearing once. Source material: peripheral blood. The receptors were gathered from a woman aged 55-75 years with COVID-19, enrolled during active disease. Both conserved end residues are part of each CDR3. The order of the fields is D gene, J gene, clone size, V gene, CDR3 protein, CDR3 DNA. D genes are given only for firm matches. The size field is filled for only some rows; it gives once, few, many or a size class.

. TRBJ1-2 . TRBV29-1 CSVGQNYGYTF TGCAGCGTTGGCCAGAACTATGGCTACACCTTC
. TRBJ2-1 . TRBV28 CASTPTGPGISYNEQFF TGTGCCAGCACCCCTACTGGGCCAGGCATCTCCTACAATGAGCAGTTCTTC
. TRBJ2-3 . TRBV7-9 CGASDTQYF TGTGGAGCCTCAGATACGCAGTATTTT
. TRBJ1-6 . TRBV7-8 CASSWGQDSPLHF TGTGCCAGCAGCTGGGGGCAGGATTCACCCCTCCACTTT
TRBD2 TRBJ2-2 once TRBV7-8 CASSGTSGSSGELFF TGTGCCAGCAGCGGGACTAGCGGGAGTTCAGGGGAGCTGTTTTTT
. TRBJ2-3 . TRBV5-4 CAGQTTDTQYF TGTGCGGGGCAGACCACAGATACGCAGTATTTT
TRBD1 TRBJ1-5 . TRBV7-9 CASSSGTGESNQPQHF TGTGCCAGCAGTTCCGGGACAGGGGAGAGCAATCAGCCCCAGCATTTT
TRBD1 TRBJ2-3 . TRBV3-1/TRBV3-2 CASSQRTGGGVDTQYF TGTGCCAGCAGCCAACGGACAGGGGGCGGGGTAGATACGCAGTATTTT
. TRBJ2-7 . TRBV25-1 CASRAPRGGRYEQYF TGTGCCAGCAGAGCCCCGAGGGGGGGCAGGTACGAGCAGTACTTC
. TRBJ2-2 . TRBV6-5 CASLPDNTGELFF TGTGCCAGCCTTCCAGATAACACCGGGGAGCTGTTTTTT
TRBD1 TRBJ1-2 . TRBV27 CASNQTGEWRARGYTF TGTGCCAGCAACCAAACAGGGGAGTGGAGAGCAAGGGGCTACACCTTC
TRBD1 TRBJ2-3 . TRBV6-5 CASRYPGQGAGTQYF TGTGCCAGCAGATACCCGGGACAGGGGGCAGGTACGCAGTATTTT
TRBD2 TRBJ2-7 . TRBV6-2/TRBV6-3 CASSPKLAGLYEQYF TGTGCCAGCAGCCCGAAACTAGCGGGATTGTACGAGCAGTACTTC
. TRBJ2-7 . TRBV24-1 CATSDVNRGGAYEQYF TGTGCCACCAGTGATGTCAACAGGGGGGGAGCCTACGAGCAGTACTTC
. TRBJ2-3 once TRBV6-5 CASSYSRGLGGDTQYF TGTGCCAGCAGTTACTCGAGAGGGTTGGGAGGAGATACGCAGTATTTT
. TRBJ2-6 . TRBV7-3 CASKEESGANVLTF TGTGCCAGCAAGGAGGAATCTGGGGCCAACGTCCTGACTTTC
. TRBJ1-1 . TRBV6-1 CASSEGRRLEAFF TGTGCCAGCAGTGAGGGCAGGCGACTAGAAGCTTTCTTT
. TRBJ1-2 . TRBV16 CASSRGDEYYGYTF TGTGCCAGCAGCCGGGGGGATGAATACTATGGCTACACCTTC
. TRBJ2-7 . TRBV12-3/TRBV12-4 CASSFKGVSEQYF TGTGCCAGCAGTTTTAAGGGGGTCAGCGAGCAGTACTTC
. TRBJ2-1 many TRBV7-9 CASSPPGGSTYNEQFF TGTGCCAGCAGTCCACCAGGTGGCAGCACCTACAATGAGCAGTTCTTC
TRBD1 TRBJ1-5 . TRBV20-1 CSASRGQGAYQPQHF TGCAGTGCTAGTAGAGGACAGGGGGCATATCAGCCCCAGCATTTT
. TRBJ1-2 . TRBV29-1 CSVEDSVAGGYTF TGCAGCGTTGAAGATTCGGTAGCAGGGGGCTACACCTTC
TRBD2 TRBJ2-5 . TRBV5-4 CASSSSSLAGAGETQYF TGTGCCAGCAGCTCCAGCTCGCTAGCGGGGGCGGGAGAGACCCAGTACTTC
. TRBJ1-4 . TRBV18 CASSPGREKLFF TGTGCCAGCTCACCAGGCCGAGAAAAACTGTTTTTT
. TRBJ2-2 once TRBV9 CASSALDSPNTGELFF TGTGCCAGCAGCGCCCTTGACAGTCCGAACACCGGGGAGCTGTTTTTT
. TRBJ2-1 . TRBV18 CASSPPTGLDYNEQFF TGTGCCAGCTCACCACCGACGGGACTGGATTACAATGAGCAGTTCTTC
TRBD1 TRBJ2-3 . TRBV5-1 CASSLGQLGTDTQYF TGCGCCAGCAGCCTGGGACAGTTGGGCACAGATACGCAGTATTTT
. TRBJ1-4 . TRBV10-1 CASSEAQLVKLFF TGCGCCAGCAGTGAGGCACAGCTCGTAAAACTGTTTTTT
TRBD1 TRBJ2-5 . TRBV28 CASSSGGGETQYF TGTGCCAGCAGTTCAGGGGGCGGGGAGACCCAGTACTTC
. TRBJ2-5 . TRBV7-9 CASSFLLALRQETQYF TGTGCCAGCAGCTTCCTGCTAGCGCTTCGCCAAGAGACCCAGTACTTC
TRBD2 TRBJ2-5 . TRBV5-6 CASSLVLAGGPSQETQYF TGTGCCAGCAGCTTGGTACTAGCGGGAGGGCCATCGCAAGAGACCCAGTACTTC
. TRBJ1-1 . TRBV19 CASSTQTNTEAFF TGTGCCAGTAGTACGCAAACTAACACTGAAGCTTTCTTT
. TRBJ2-5 . TRBV18 CASSIQGGYQETQYF TGTGCCAGCTCCATACAGGGGGGGTACCAAGAGACCCAGTACTTC
. TRBJ2-2 . TRBV6-2/TRBV6-3 CASSYLYSTGELFF TGTGCCAGCAGTTACTTATACTCCACCGGGGAGCTGTTTTTT
TRBD1 TRBJ1-5 . TRBV4-3 CASSQDFGTDNQPQHF TGCGCCAGCAGCCAAGATTTCGGGACAGACAATCAGCCCCAGCATTTT
TRBD1 TRBJ2-3 few TRBV2 CASSLNRGDTQYF TGTGCCAGCAGCTTAAACAGGGGGGATACGCAGTATTTT
TRBD1 TRBJ2-2 . TRBV6-4 CASSADRVNTGELFF TGTGCCAGCAGTGCGGACAGGGTGAACACCGGGGAGCTGTTTTTT
TRBD1 TRBJ2-7 . TRBV6-1 CASSEAPGQAEQYF TGTGCCAGCAGTGAAGCTCCGGGACAGGCCGAGCAGTACTTC
. TRBJ1-2 . TRBV3-1/TRBV3-2 CASSQDGGLGGPRGYTF TGTGCCAGCAGCCAAGACGGAGGGTTAGGAGGTCCGAGAGGCTACACCTTC
. TRBJ2-1 few TRBV3-1/TRBV3-2 CASSPDGFGQSPYNEQFF TGTGCCAGCAGCCCCGACGGGTTCGGACAGTCACCCTACAATGAGCAGTTCTTC
TRBD2 TRBJ2-7 once TRBV5-1 CASSLPGLAGVLSYEQYF TGCGCCAGCAGCTTACCGGGACTAGCGGGAGTTTTGTCCTACGAGCAGTACTTC
TRBD2 TRBJ2-1 . TRBV7-2 CASSYTSGSLSEQFF TGTGCCAGCAGCTATACTAGCGGGAGTTTGTCTGAGCAGTTCTTC
. TRBJ2-5 . TRBV2 CASSDGQGKETQYF TGTGCCAGCAGTGATGGGCAGGGCAAGGAGACCCAGTACTTC
TRBD2 TRBJ2-1 many TRBV7-6 CASGLAGNEQFF TGTGCCAGCGGACTAGCGGGCAATGAGCAGTTCTTC
TRBD1 TRBJ1-3 . TRBV9 CASSLNGQGRNTIYF TGTGCCAGCAGCCTCAATGGACAGGGTAGGAACACCATATATTTT
. TRBJ1-3 . TRBV5-8 CASSPVWSRSGNTIYF TGTGCCAGCAGCCCGGTATGGAGCCGCTCTGGAAACACCATATATTTT
. TRBJ1-3 . TRBV5-6 CASSLLGSSGNTIYF TGTGCCAGCAGCTTGTTGGGCAGCTCTGGAAACACCATATATTTT
. TRBJ1-2 . TRBV27 CASSPRGQIGFGYTF TGTGCCAGCAGTCCGAGAGGACAGATAGGATTTGGCTACACCTTC
TRBD1 TRBJ1-2 . TRBV6-6 CASSYGQGDGYTF TGTGCCAGCAGTTATGGACAGGGGGATGGCTACACCTTC